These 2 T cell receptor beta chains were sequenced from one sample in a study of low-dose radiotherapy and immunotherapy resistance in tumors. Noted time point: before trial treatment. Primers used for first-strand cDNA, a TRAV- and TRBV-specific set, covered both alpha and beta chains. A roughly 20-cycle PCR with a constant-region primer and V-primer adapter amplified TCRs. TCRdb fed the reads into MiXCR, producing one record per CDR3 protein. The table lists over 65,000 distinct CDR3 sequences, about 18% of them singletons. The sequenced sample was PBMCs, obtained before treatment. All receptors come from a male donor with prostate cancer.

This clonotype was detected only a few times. The DNA of the CDR3 is TGTGCCTGGAGTGTCTCTGGAAACACCATATATTTT. Residues: CAWSVSGNTIYF. This chain connects TRBV30 to TRBJ1-3; D remains unclear. The CDR3 runs 12 residues. With 0 bases removed from V and 0 bases from J, the gap between germline ends came to 0 bases. Germline loops: CDR1 GTSNPN, CDR2 SVGIG (reference sequence).

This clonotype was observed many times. The CDR3 region is CASSFGGFSTDTQYF. CDR3 nucleotides: TGTGCCAGCAGCTTCGGGGGCTTCAGCACAGATACGCAGTATTTT. The gene calls are TRBV11-2 and TRBJ2-3; either TRBD1 or TRBD2 may supply D (6 bases each). The CDR3 covers 15 residues. V lost 3 bases, J lost 0 bases, and 10 bases lay in between. Germline loops: CDR1 SGHAT, CDR2 FQNNGV.